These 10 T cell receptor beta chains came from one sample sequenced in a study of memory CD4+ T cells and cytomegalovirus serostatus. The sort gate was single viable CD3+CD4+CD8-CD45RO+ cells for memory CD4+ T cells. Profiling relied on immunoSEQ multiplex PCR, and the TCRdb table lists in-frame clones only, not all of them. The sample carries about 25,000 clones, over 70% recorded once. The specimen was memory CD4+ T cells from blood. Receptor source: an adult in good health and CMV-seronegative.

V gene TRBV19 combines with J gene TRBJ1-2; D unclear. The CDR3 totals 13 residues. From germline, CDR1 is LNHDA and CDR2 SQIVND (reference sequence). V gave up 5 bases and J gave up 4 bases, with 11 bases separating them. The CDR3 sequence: CASSFPGGYGYTF. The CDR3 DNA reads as TGTGCCAGTAGTTTCCCCGGTGGCTATGGCTACACCTTC.

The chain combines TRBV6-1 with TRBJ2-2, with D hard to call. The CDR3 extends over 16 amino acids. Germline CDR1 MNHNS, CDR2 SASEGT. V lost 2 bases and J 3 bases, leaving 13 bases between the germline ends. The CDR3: CASSEQLQSDTGELFF. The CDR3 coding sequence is TGTGCCAGCAGTGAACAATTACAAAGTGACACCGGGGAGCTGTTTTTT.

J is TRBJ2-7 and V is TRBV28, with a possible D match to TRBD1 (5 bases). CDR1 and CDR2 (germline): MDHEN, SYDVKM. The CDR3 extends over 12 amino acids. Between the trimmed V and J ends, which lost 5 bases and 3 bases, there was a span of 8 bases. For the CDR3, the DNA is TGTGCCAGCAGTCTTGACAGCTACGAGCAGTACTTC. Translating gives CASSLDSYEQYF.

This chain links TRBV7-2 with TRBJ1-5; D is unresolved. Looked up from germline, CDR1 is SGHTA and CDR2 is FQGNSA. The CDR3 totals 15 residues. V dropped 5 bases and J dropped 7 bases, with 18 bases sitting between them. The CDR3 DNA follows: TGTGCCAGCAGCCCCAACCCTCTTGGACTACAGCCCCAGCATTTT. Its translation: CASSPNPLGLQPQHF.

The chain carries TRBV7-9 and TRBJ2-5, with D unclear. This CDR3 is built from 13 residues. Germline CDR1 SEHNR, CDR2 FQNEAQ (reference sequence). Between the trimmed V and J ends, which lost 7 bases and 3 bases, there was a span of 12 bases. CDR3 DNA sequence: TGTGCCAGCACCCCAAGCGTGGAAGAGACCCAGTACTTC. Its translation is CASTPSVEETQYF.

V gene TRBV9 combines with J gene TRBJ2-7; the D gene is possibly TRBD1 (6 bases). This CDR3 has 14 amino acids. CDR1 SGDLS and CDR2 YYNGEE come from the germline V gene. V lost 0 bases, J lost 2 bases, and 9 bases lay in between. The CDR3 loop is CASSVGGGTYEQYF. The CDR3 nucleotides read TGTGCCAGCAGCGTAGGAGGGGGAACCTACGAGCAGTACTTC.

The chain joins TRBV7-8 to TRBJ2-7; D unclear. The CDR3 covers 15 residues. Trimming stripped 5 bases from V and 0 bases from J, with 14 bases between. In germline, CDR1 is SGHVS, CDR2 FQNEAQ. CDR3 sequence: CASSPLAVSSYEQYF. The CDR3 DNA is TGTGCCAGCAGCCCACTTGCGGTGAGCTCCTACGAGCAGTACTTC. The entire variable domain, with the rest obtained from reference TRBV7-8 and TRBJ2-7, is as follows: GAGVSQSPRYKVAKRGQDVALRCDPISGHVSLFWYQQALGQGPEFLTYFQNEAQLDKSGLPSDRFFAERPEGSVSTLKIQRTQQEDSAVYLCASSPLAVSSYEQYFGPGTRLTVT.

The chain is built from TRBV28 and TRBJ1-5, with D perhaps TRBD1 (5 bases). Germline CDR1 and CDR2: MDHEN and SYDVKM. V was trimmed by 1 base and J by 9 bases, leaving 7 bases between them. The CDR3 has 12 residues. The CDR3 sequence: CASSLSQGPQHF. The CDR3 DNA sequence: TGTGCCAGCAGTTTATCTCAGGGGCCCCAGCATTTT.

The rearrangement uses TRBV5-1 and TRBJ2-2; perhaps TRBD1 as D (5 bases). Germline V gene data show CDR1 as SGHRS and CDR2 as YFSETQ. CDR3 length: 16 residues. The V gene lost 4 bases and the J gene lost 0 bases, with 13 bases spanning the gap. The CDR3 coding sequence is TGCGCCAGCAGCGCGTCAGGGTTAGCGAACACCGGGGAGCTGTTTTTT. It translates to CASSASGLANTGELFF.

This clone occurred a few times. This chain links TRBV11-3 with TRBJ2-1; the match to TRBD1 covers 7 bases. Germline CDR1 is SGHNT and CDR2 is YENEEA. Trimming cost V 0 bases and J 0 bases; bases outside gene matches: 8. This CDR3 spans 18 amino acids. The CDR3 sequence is CASSLDQGGSSSYNEQFF. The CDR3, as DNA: TGTGCCAGCAGCTTAGATCAAGGGGGCTCCAGCTCCTACAATGAGCAGTTCTTC.